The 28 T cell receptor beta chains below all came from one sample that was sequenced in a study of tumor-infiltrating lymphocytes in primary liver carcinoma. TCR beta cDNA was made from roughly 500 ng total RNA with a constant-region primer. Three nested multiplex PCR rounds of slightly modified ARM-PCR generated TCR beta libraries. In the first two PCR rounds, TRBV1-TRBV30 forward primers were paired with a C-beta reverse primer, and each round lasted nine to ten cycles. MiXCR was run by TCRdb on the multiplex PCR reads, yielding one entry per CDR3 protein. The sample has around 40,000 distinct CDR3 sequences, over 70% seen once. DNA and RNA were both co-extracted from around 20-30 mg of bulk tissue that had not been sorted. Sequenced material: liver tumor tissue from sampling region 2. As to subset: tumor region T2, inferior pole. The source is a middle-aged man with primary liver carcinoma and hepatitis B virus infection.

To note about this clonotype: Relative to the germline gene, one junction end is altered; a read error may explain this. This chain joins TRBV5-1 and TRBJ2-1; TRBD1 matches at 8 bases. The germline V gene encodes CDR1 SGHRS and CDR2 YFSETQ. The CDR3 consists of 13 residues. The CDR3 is CASNLTGVNEQFF. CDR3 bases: TGCGCCAGCAACTTGACAGGGGTCAATGAGCAGTTCTTC.

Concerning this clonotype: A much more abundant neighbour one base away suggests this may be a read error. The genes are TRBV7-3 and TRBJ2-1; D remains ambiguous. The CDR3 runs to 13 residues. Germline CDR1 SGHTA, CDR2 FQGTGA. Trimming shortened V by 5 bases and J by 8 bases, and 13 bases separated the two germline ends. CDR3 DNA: TGTGCCAGCAGCCTCTCCCATAGGGATGAGCAGTTCTTC. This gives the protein CASSLSHRDEQFF.

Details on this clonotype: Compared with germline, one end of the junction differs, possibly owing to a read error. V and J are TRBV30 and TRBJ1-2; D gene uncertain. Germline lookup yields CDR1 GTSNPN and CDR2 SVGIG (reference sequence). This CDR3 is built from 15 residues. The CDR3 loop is CAWSVQHGANHGYTF. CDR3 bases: TGTGCCTGGAGTGTACAGCATGGAGCTAACCATGGCTACACCTTC.

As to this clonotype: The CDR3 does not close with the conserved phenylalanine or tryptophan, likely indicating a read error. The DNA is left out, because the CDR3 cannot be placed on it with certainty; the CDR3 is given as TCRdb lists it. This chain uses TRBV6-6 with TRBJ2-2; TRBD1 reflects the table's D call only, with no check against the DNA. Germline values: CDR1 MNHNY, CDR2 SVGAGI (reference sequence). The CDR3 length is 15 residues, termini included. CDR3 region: CASSYGRGHTGELFS.

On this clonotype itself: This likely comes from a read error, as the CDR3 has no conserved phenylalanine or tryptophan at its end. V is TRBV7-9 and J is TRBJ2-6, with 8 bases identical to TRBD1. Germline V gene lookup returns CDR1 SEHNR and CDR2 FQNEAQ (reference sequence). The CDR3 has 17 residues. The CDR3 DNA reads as TGTACCAGCAGCTTAGCGACAGGGGCCCCTGGGGCCAACGTCCTGACTATC. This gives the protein CTSSLATGAPGANVLTI.

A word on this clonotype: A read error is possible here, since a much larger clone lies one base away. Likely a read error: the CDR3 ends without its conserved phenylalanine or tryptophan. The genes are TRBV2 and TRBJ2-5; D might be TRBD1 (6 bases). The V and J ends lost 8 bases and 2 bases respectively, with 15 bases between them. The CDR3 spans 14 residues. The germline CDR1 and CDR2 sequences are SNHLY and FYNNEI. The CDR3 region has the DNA TGTGCCAGCGTCCAGGGACACCGACAAGAGACCCAGTACATC. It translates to CASVQGHRQETQYI.

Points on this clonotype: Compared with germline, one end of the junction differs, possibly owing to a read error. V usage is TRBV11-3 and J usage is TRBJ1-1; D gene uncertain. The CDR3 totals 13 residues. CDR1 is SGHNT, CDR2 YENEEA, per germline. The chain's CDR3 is CVSSLAVNTEAIF. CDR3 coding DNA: TGTGTCAGCAGCTTAGCAGTTAACACCGAAGCTATCTTT.

The CDR3 nucleotides are TGCAGCGTTGCCCTGACGGGGCTCCACAAGCAGTACTTC. This codes for CSVALTGLHKQYF. The rearrangement joins TRBV29-1 to TRBJ2-7, with D perhaps TRBD1 or TRBD2 (5 bases each). There are 13 residues in the CDR3. Germline V lookup: CDR1 SQVTM, CDR2 ANQGSEA. The V and J ends lost 4 bases and 8 bases respectively, with 18 bases between them.

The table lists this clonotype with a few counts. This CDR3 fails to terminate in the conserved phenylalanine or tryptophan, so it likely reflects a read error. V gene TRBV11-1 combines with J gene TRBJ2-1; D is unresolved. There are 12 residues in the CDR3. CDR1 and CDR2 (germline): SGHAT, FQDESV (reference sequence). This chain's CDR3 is CASTLNANEQFL. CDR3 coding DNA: TGTGCTAGCACCTTAAATGCCAATGAGCAGTTCCTC.

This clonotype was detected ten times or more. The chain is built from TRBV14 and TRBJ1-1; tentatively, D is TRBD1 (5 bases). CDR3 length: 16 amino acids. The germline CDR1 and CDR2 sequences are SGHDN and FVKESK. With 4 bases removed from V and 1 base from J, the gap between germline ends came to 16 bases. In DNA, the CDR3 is TGTGCCAGCAGCCTATCCAGGGAGGACTCGAACACTGAAGCTTTCTTT. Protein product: CASSLSREDSNTEAFF. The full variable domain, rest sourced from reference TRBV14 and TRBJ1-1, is EAGVTQFPSHSVIEKGQTVTLRCDPISGHDNLYWYRRVMGKEIKFLLHFVKESKQDESGMPNNRFLAERTGGTYSTLKVQPAELEDSGVYFCASSLSREDSNTEAFFGQGTRLTVV.

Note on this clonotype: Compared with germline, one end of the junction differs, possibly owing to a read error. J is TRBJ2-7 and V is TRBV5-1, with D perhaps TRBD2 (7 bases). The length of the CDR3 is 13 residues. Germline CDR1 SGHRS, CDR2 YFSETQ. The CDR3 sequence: CARNGEGDYEQYF. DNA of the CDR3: TGCGCCAGAAACGGGGAGGGGGATTACGAGCAGTACTTT.

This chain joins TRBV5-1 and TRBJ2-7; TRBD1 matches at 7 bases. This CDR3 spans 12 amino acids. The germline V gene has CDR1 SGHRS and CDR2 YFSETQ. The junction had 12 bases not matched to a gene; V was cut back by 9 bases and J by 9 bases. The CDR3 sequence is CATSSRQGPQYF. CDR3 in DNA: TGCGCCACCAGTTCCCGACAGGGTCCGCAGTACTTC.

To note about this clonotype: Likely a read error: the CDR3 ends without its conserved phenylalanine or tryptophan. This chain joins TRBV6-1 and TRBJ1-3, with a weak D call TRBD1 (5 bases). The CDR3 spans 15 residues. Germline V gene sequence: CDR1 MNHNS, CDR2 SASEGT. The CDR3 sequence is CASGPGTASGNTIYS. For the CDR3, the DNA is TGTGCCAGCGGACCAGGGACGGCCTCTGGAAACACTATATATTCT.

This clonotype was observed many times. The CDR3 sequence: CASSLQGAAEANEKLFF. CDR3 coding DNA: TGTGCCAGCAGTTTACAGGGGGCGGCTGAGGCTAATGAAAAACTGTTTTTT. The chain couples TRBV28 to TRBJ1-4, with 8 bases lining up with TRBD1. From germline, CDR1 is MDHEN and CDR2 SYDVKM. V gave up 2 bases and J gave up 3 bases; unmatched junction bases: 8. The CDR3 has 17 amino acids.

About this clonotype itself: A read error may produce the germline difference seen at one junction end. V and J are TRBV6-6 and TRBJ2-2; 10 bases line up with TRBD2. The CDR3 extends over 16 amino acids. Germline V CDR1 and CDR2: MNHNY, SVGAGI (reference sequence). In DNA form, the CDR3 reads TGTGTCAGCAACCCTAGCGGGAGCGGGGGGTTCGGGAAGCTGTTTTTT. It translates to CVSNPSGSGGFGKLFF.

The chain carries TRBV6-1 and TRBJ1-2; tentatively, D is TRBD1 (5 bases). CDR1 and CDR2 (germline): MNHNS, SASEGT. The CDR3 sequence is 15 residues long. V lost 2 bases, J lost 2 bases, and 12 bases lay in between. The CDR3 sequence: CASSEIRGGNYGYTF. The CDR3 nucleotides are TGTGCCAGCAGTGAAATAAGGGGTGGGAACTATGGCTACACCTTC.

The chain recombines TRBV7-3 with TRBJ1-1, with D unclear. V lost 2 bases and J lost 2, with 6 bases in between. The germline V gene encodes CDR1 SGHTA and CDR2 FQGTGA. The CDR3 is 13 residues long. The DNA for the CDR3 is TGTGCCAGCAGCTTAGGCTACAACACTGAAGCTTTCTTT. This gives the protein CASSLGYNTEAFF.

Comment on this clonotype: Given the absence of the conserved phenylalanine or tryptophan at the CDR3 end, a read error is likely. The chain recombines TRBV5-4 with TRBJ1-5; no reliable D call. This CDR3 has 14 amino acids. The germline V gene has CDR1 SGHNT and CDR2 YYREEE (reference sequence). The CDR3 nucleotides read TGTGCCAGCAGCTTGGGAGGAGGCAATCGGCCCCAGCATATT. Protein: CASSLGGGNRPQHI.

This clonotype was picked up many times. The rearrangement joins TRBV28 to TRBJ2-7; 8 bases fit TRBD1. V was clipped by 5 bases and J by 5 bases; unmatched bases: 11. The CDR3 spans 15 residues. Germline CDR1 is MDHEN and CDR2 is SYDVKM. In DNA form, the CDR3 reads TGTGCCAGCAGTAACCCCCAACAGGGGGAGGACGAGCAGTACTTC. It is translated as CASSNPQQGEDEQYF.

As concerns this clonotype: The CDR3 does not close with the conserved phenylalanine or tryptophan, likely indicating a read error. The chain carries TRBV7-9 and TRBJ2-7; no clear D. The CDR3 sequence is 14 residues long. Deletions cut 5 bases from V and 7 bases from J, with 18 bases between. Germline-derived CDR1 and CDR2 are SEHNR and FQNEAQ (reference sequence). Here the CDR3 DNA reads TGTGCCAGCAGCACTACGGGCCCCCCATATGAGCAGTACCTC. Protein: CASSTTGPPYEQYL.

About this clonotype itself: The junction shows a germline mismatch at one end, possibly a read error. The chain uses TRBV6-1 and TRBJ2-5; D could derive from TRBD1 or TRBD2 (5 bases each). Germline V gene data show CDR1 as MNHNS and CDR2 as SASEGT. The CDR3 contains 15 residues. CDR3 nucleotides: TGTGTCAGCACCCCCTCTTGGGGGAGTCGAGAGACCCAATACTTC. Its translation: CVSTPSWGSRETQYF.

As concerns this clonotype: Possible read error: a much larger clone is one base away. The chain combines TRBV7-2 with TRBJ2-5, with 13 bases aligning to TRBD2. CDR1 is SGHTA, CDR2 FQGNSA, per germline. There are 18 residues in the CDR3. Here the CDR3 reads CGSSSPPGTSGIQETQYF. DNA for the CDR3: TGTGGCAGCAGCTCTCCTCCCGGGACTAGCGGGATTCAAGAGACCCAGTACTTC.

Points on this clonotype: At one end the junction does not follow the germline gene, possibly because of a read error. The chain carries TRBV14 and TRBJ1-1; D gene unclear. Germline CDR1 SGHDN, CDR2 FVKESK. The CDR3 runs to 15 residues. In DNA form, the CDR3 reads TGTGCCGGCAGCCCCAGACTTGGGGTAGTCACTCAAGCTTTCTTT. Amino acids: CAGSPRLGVVTQAFF. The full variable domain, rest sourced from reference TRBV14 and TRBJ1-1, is EAGVTQFPSHSVIEKGQTVTLRCDPISGHDNLYWYRRVMGKEIKFLLHFVKESKQDESGMPNNRFLAERTGGTYSTLKVQPAELEDSGVYFCAGSPRLGVVTQAFFGQGTRLTVV.

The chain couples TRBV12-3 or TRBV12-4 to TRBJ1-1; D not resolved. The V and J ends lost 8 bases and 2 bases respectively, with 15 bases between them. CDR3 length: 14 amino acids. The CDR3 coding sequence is TGTGCCAGCGTACGGGATAGGTCTAACACTGAAGCTTTCTTT. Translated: CASVRDRSNTEAFF.

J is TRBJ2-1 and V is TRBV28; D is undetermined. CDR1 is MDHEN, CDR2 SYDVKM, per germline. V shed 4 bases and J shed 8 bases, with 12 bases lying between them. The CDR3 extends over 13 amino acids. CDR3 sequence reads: CASSSCPVDEQFF. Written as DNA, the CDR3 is TGTGCCAGCAGTTCCTGTCCTGTAGATGAGCAGTTCTTC.

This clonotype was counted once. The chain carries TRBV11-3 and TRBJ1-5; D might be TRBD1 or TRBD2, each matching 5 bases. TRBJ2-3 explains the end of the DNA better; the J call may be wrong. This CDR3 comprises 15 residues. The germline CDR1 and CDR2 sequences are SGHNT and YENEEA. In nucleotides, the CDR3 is TGTGCCAGCAGCTTAGAACTGGGGGTGACTCAGCCCCAGTATTTT. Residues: CASSLELGVTQPQYF.

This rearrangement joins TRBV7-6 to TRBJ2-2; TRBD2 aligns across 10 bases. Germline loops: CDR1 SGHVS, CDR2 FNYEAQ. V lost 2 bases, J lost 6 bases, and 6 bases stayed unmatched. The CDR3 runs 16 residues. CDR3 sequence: CASSLSSGSIAGELFF. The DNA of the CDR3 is TGTGCCAGCAGCTTATCTAGCGGGAGTATAGCCGGGGAGCTGTTTTTT.

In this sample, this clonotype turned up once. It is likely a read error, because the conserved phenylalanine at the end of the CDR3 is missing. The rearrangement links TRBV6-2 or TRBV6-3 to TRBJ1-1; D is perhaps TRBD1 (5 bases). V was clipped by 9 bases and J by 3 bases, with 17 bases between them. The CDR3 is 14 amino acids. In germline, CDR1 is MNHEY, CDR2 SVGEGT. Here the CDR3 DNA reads TGTGCCAGTCGGCGAGGGGTGATGTACACTGAAGCTTTCTTA. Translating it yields CASRRGVMYTEAFL.